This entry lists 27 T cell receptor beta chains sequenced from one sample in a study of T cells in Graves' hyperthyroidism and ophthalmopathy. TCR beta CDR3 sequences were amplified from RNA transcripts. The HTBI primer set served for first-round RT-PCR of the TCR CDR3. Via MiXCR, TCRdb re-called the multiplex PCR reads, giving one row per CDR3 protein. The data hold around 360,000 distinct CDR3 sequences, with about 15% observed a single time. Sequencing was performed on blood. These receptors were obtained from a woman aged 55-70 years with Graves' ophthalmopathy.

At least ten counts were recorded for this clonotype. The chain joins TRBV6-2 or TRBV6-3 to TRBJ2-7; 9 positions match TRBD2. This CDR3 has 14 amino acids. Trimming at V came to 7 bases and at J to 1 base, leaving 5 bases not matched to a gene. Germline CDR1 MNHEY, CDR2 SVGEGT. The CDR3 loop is CASNLSGRSYEQYF. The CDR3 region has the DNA TGTGCCAGCAACCTTAGCGGGAGATCCTACGAGCAGTACTTC.

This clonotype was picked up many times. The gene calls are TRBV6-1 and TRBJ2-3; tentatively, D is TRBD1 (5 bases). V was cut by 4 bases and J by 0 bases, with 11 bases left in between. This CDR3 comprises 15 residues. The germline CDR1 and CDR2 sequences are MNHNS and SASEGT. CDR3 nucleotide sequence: TGTGCCAGCAGTGCCGTCGGACAAAGCACAGATACGCAGTATTTT. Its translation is CASSAVGQSTDTQYF.

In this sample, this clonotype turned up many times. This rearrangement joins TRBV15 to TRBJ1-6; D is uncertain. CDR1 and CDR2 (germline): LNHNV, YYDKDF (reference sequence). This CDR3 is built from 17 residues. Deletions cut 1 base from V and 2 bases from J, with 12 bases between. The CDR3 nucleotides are TGTGCCACCAGCAGAGGGAGGGAGTGGCCCTATAATTCACCCCTCCACTTT. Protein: CATSRGREWPYNSPLHF.

The CDR3 DNA reads as TGTGCCAGCAGTGCCTCAGGGGGCGAATGGTCGAACACTGAAGCTTTCTTT. Translation gives CASSASGGEWSNTEAFF. This rearrangement joins TRBV27 to TRBJ1-1, with TRBD1 identical over 8 bases. The CDR3 extends over 17 amino acids. CDR1 is MNHEY and CDR2 is SMNVEV in the germline V gene (reference sequence). V shed 5 bases and J 1 base; nucleotides not matched to a gene: 12.

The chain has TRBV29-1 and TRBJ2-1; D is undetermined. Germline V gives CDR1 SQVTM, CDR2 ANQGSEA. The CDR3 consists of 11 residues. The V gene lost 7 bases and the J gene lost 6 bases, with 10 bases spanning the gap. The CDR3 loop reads CSAGQSNEQFF. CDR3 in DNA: TGCAGCGCTGGGCAATCCAATGAGCAGTTCTTC.

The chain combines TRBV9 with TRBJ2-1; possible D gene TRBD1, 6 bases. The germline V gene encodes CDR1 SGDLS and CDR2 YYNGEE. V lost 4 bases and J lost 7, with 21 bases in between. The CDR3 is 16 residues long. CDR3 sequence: CASSPAAGVLVNEQFF. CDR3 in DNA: TGTGCCAGCAGCCCAGCGGCAGGGGTCCTTGTGAATGAGCAGTTCTTC.

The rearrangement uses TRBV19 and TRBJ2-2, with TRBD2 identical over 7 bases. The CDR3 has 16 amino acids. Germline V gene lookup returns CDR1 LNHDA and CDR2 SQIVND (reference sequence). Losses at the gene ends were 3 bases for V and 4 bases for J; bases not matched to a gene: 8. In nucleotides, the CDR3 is TGTGCCAGTAGTATTATAAGCGGGACGGGCACCGGGGAGCTGTTTTTT. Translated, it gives CASSIISGTGTGELFF. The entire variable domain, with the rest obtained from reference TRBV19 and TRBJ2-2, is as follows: DGGITQSPKYLFRKEGQNVTLSCEQNLNHDAMYWYRQDPGQGLRLIYYSQIVNDFQKGDIAEGYSVSREKKESFPLTVTSAQKNPTAFYLCASSIISGTGTGELFFGEGSRLTVL.

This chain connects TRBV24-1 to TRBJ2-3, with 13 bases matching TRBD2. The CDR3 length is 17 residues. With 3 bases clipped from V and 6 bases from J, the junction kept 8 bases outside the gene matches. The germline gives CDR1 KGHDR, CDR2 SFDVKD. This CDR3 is CATSDTGTSGTRDTQYF. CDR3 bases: TGTGCCACCAGTGATACGGGGACTAGCGGGACTAGGGATACGCAGTATTTT.

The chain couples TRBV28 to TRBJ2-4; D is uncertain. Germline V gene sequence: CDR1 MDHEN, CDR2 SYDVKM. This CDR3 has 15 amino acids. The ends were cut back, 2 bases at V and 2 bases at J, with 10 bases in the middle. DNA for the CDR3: TGTGCCAGCAGTTTAGCGGAAGGTACCAAAAACATTCAGTACTTC. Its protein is CASSLAEGTKNIQYF.

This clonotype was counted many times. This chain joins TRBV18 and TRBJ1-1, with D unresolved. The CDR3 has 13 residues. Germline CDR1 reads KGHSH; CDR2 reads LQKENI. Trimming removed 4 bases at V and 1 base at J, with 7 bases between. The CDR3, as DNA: TGTGCCAGCTCACAATCGGGGAACACTGAAGCTTTCTTT. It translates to CASSQSGNTEAFF.

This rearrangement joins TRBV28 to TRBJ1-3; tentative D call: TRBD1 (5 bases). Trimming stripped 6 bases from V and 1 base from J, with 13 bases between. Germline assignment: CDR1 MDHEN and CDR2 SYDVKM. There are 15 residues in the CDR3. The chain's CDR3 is CASSRPRQSGNTIYF. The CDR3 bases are TGTGCCAGCAGCCGCCCAAGACAGTCTGGAAACACCATATATTTT. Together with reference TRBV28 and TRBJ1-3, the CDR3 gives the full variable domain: DVKVTQSSRYLVKRTGEKVFLECVQDMDHENMFWYRQDPGLGLRLIYFSYDVKMKEKGDIPEGYSVSREKKERFSLILESASTNQTSMYLCASSRPRQSGNTIYFGEGSWLTVV.

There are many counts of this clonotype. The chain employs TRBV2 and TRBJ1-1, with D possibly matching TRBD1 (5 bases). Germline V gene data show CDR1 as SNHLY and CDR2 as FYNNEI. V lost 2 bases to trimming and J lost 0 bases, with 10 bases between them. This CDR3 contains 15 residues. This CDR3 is CASSERGALNTEAFF. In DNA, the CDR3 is TGTGCCAGCAGTGAACGTGGGGCCCTGAACACTGAAGCTTTCTTT.

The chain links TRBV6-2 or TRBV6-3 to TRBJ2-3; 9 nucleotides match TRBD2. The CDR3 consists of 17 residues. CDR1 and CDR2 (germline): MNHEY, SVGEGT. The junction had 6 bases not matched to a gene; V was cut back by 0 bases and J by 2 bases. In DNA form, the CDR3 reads TGTGCCAGCAGTTACTCGGCTAGCGGGAAACACACAGATACGCAGTATTTT. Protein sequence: CASSYSASGKHTDTQYF.

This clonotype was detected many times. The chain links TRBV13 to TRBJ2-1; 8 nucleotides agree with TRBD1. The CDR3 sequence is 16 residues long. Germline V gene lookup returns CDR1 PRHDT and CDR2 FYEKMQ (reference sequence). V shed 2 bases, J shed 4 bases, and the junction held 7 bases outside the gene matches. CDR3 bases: TGTGCCAGCAGCTTATTTGGCAGGGGGCAATACAATGAGCAGTTCTTC. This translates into CASSLFGRGQYNEQFF.

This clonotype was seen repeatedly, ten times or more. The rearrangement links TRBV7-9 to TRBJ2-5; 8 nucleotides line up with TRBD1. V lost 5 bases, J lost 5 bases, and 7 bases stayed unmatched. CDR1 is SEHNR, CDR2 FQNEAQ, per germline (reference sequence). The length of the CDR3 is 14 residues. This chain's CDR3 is CASSDQGAEETQYF. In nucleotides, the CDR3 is TGTGCCAGCAGCGACCAGGGGGCGGAGGAGACCCAGTACTTC.

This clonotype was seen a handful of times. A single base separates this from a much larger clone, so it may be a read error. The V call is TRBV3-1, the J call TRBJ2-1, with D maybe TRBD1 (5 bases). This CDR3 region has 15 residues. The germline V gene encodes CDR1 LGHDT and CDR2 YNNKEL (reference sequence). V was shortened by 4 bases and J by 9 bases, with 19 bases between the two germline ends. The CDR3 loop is CASSPLGHGRSEQFF. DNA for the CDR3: TGTGCCAGCAGCCCTCTAGGACACGGCAGGAGTGAGCAGTTCTTC.

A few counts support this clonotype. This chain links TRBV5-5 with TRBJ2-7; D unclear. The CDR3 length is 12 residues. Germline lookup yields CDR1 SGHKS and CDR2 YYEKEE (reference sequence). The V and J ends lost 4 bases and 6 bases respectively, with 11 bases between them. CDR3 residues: CASSTAAGEQYF. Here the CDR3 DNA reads TGTGCCAGCAGCACGGCAGCCGGCGAGCAGTACTTC. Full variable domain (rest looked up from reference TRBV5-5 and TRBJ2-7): DAGVTQSPTHLIKTRGQQVTLRCSPISGHKSVSWYQQVLGQGPQFIFQYYEKEERGRGNFPDRFSARQFPNYSSELNVNALLLGDSALYLCASSTAAGEQYFGPGTRLTVT.

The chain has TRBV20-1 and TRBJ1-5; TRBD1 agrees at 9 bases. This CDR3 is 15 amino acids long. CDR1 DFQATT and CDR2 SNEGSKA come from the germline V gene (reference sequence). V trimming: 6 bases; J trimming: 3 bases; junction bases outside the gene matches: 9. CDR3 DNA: TGCAGTGCCCACCGGGGACAGGGCGCCAATCAGCCCCAGCATTTT. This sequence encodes CSAHRGQGANQPQHF.

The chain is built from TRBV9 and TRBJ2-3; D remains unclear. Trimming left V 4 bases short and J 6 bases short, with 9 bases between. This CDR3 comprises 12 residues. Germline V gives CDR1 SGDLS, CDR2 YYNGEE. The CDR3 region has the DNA TGTGCCAGCAGCACCCTAGGGGATACGCAGTATTTT. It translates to CASSTLGDTQYF.

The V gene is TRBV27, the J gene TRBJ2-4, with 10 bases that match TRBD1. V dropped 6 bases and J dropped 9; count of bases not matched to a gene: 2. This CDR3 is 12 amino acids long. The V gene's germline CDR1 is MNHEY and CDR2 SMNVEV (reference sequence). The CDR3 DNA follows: TGTGCCAGCAGCTGGACAGGGGGCATTCAGTACTTC. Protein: CASSWTGGIQYF.

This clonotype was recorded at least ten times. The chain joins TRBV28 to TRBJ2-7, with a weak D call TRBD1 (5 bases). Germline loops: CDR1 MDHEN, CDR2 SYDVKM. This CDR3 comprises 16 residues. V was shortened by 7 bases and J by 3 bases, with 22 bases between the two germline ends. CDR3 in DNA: TGTGCCAGCAACCACGTACGACAGTCTGGAGTCTACGAGCAGTACTTC. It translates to CASNHVRQSGVYEQYF.

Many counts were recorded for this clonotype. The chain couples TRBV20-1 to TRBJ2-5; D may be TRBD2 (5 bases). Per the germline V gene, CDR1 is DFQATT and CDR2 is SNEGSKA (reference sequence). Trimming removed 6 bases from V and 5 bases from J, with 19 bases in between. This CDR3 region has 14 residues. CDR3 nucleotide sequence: TGCAGTGCCGTGACCCAGGTACAGCGGGAGACCCAGTACTTC. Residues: CSAVTQVQRETQYF.

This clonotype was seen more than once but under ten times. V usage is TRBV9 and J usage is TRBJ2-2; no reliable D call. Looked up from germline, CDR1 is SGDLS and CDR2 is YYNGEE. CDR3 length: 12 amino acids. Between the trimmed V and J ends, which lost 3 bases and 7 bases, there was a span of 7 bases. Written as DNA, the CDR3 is TGTGCCAGCAGCGCCAATATCGGGGAGCTGTTTTTT. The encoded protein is CASSANIGELFF. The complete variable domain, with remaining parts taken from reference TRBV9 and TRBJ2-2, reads DSGVTQTPKHLITATGQRVTLRCSPRSGDLSVYWYQQSLDQGLQFLIQYYNGEERAKGNILERFSAQQFPDLHSELNLSSLELGDSALYFCASSANIGELFFGEGSRLTVL.

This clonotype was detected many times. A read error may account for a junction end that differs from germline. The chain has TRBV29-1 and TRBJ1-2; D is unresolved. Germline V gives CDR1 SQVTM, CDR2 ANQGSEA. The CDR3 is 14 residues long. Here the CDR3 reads CSIEPPGNNYGYTF. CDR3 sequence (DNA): TGCAGCATTGAACCCCCCGGGAATAACTATGGCTACACCTTC.

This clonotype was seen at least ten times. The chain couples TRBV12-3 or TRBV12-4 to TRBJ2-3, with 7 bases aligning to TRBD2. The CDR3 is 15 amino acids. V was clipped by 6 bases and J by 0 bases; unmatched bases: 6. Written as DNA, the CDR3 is TGTGCCAGCAGCCTGGGACTACTTAGCACAGATACGCAGTATTTT. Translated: CASSLGLLSTDTQYF.

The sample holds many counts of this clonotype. This CDR3 is CASSQRGQDTGELFF. CDR3 nucleotides: TGCGCCAGCAGCCAGAGGGGCCAGGACACCGGGGAGCTGTTTTTT. V gene TRBV5-1 combines with J gene TRBJ2-2, with D possibly being TRBD1 or TRBD2 (5 bases each). V was pared by 4 bases and J by 3 bases, with 13 bases between. The CDR3 has 15 amino acids. Germline lookup yields CDR1 SGHRS and CDR2 YFSETQ.

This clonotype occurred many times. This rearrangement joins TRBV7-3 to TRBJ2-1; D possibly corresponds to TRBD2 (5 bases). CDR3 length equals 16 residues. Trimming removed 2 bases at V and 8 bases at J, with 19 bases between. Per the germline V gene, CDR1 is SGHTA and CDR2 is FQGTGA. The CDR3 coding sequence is TGTGCCAGCAGCTTAGGCGGCGGGCATCTTCGGGATGAGCAGTTCTTC. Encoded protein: CASSLGGGHLRDEQFF.